This entry lists 24 T cell receptor beta chains sequenced from one sample in a study of T cell responses to AZD1222 COVID-19 vaccine. Repertoires were generated with immunoSEQ multiplex PCR, while TCRdb's copy carries only in-frame clones and drops some. The repertoire holds about 140,000 clones, with about 94% as singletons. Sequencing was performed on peripheral blood, taken 28 days after the second AZD1222 dose. All receptors come from an adult who received the AZD1222 COVID-19 vaccine.

This clone has just one count. The rearrangement uses TRBV19 and TRBJ2-1, with D perhaps being TRBD1 or TRBD2 (5 bases each). The CDR3 consists of 13 residues. CDR1 is LNHDA, CDR2 SQIVND, per germline (reference sequence). V lost 7 bases, J lost 9 bases, and 16 bases lay in between. As DNA, the CDR3 is TGTGCCAGTAATCCGAGGGGCGTGCGTGAGCAGTTCTTC. Its protein product is CASNPRGVREQFF.

The chain has TRBV6-1 and TRBJ2-7; D not certain. This CDR3 comprises 13 residues. Germline V gene sequence: CDR1 MNHNS, CDR2 SASEGT. V was cut by 3 bases and J by 5 bases, with 11 bases left in between. CDR3 DNA sequence: TGTGCCAGCAGTGAGAACAGCCGCAACGAGCAGTACTTC. It translates to CASSENSRNEQYF.

The chain links TRBV4-2 to TRBJ2-1, with D possibly being TRBD2 (6 bases). The CDR3 totals 16 residues. Germline lookup yields CDR1 LGHNA and CDR2 YNFKEQ. V dropped 1 base and J dropped 8 bases, with 18 bases sitting between them. CDR3 region: CASSQGSADYTHEQFF. In DNA, the CDR3 is TGTGCCAGCAGCCAAGGCTCCGCGGACTACACCCATGAGCAGTTCTTC.

This clone was recorded only once. The rearrangement uses TRBV6-1 and TRBJ2-2, with TRBD1 identical over 9 bases. The CDR3 contains 16 residues. Losses at the gene ends were 1 base for V and 2 bases for J; bases not matched to a gene: 2. Germline V lookup: CDR1 MNHNS, CDR2 SASEGT. CDR3: CASSEGQGDNTGELFF. In nucleotides, the CDR3 is TGTGCCAGCAGTGAAGGACAGGGGGATAACACCGGGGAGCTGTTTTTT.

V is TRBV28 and J is TRBJ2-1; 10 bases agree with TRBD2. This CDR3 is 15 amino acids long. The junction had 7 bases not matched to a gene; V was cut back by 6 bases and J by 5 bases. Per germline, CDR1 MDHEN and CDR2 SYDVKM. The CDR3 loop is CASRTGTSENNEQFF. In DNA, the CDR3 is TGTGCCAGCAGGACCGGGACTAGCGAGAACAATGAGCAGTTCTTC.

The rearrangement joins TRBV15 to TRBJ1-5; D gene uncertain. Germline loops: CDR1 LNHNV, CDR2 YYDKDF (reference sequence). This CDR3 has 17 amino acids. V shed 0 bases and J shed 2 bases, with 14 bases lying between them. The CDR3 nucleotides are TGTGCCACCAGCAGAGATCAATCCCGCGGGGGCAATCAGCCCCAGCATTTT. Its protein is CATSRDQSRGGNQPQHF.

The V gene is TRBV15, the J gene TRBJ2-5, with 7 bases identical to TRBD1. The CDR3 covers 17 residues. V trimming: 0 bases; J trimming: 0 bases; junction bases outside the gene matches: 7. Per germline, CDR1 LNHNV and CDR2 YYDKDF (reference sequence). The CDR3 reads CATSRDRKGAYQETQYF. In DNA, the CDR3 is TGTGCCACCAGCAGAGATCGAAAGGGGGCGTACCAAGAGACCCAGTACTTC.

The chain recombines TRBV5-1 with TRBJ1-4, with D possibly TRBD1 on 6 matching bases. The ends were cut back, 4 bases at V and 7 bases at J, with 17 bases in the middle. Germline V gene lookup returns CDR1 SGHRS and CDR2 YFSETQ. The CDR3 loop spans 15 amino acids. The CDR3 region has the DNA TGCGCCAGCAGCCCGGACAGTCCGGGGAGTGAAAAACTGTTTTTT. Translating it yields CASSPDSPGSEKLFF.

The chain joins TRBV14 to TRBJ2-7, with D unresolved. The V end lost 1 base, the J end lost 3 bases, and 10 bases lay between the germline ends. Germline V gene data show CDR1 as SGHDN and CDR2 as FVKESK. CDR3 length equals 14 residues. The CDR3 coding sequence is TGTGCCAGCAGCCAAGGACTGGCGGTCTACGAGCAGTACTTC. This translates into CASSQGLAVYEQYF.

The V and J genes are TRBV6-5 and TRBJ2-3; TRBD2 matches 8 bases. Germline CDR1 reads MNHEY; CDR2 reads SVGAGI. The V and J ends lost 6 bases and 4 bases, in that order; junction bases with no gene match: 3. The CDR3 contains 13 residues. The CDR3 spells CASRGLVPDTQYF. CDR3 DNA: TGTGCCAGCAGGGGACTAGTCCCAGATACGCAGTATTTT.

A single count supports this clone. The V call is TRBV18, the J call TRBJ2-2; the D gene is possibly TRBD1 (5 bases). CDR1 and CDR2 from the germline V gene are KGHSH and LQKENI. CDR3 length equals 15 residues. V lost 3 bases and J 0 bases, leaving 8 bases between the germline ends. The DNA for the CDR3 is TGTGCCAGCTCACCTCAGGGCGCGAACACCGGGGAGCTGTTTTTT. Its protein is CASSPQGANTGELFF.

The genes are TRBV9 and TRBJ2-6; weak D call: TRBD1 (5 bases). Trimming removed 2 bases from V and 0 bases from J, with 9 bases in between. From germline, CDR1 is SGDLS and CDR2 YYNGEE. The CDR3 contains 16 residues. The CDR3 reads CASSVTASSGANVLTF. The CDR3 region has the DNA TGTGCCAGCAGCGTGACAGCGAGCTCTGGGGCCAACGTCCTGACTTTC.

The chain combines TRBV4-2 with TRBJ2-6; D remains ambiguous. V dropped 1 base and J dropped 0 bases, with 13 bases sitting between them. Germline V gene sequence: CDR1 LGHNA, CDR2 YNFKEQ. The CDR3 consists of 18 residues. CDR3 sequence (DNA): TGTGCCAGCAGCCAAGCCTGGGGTTCCGACTCTGGGGCCAACGTCCTGACTTTC. This translates into CASSQAWGSDSGANVLTF.

V gene TRBV2 combines with J gene TRBJ1-5, with a possible D match to TRBD1 (5 bases). Germline-derived CDR1 and CDR2 are SNHLY and FYNNEI. This CDR3 is built from 13 residues. Trimming cost V 3 bases and J 3 bases, with 6 bases left between them. The CDR3 reads CASSDRDNQPQHF. CDR3 DNA sequence: TGTGCCAGCAGTGACAGGGACAATCAGCCCCAGCATTTT.

V is TRBV7-7 and J is TRBJ2-2, with 7 nucleotides matching TRBD1. This CDR3 spans 15 amino acids. J gave up 3 bases and V 5 bases, and 6 bases lay outside the gene matches. Germline loops: CDR1 SSHAT, CDR2 FNYEAQ (reference sequence). CDR3 sequence reads: CASSQGGADTGELFF. The CDR3 DNA reads TGTGCCAGCAGCCAAGGGGGCGCGGACACCGGGGAGCTGTTTTTT.

V and J are TRBV5-1 and TRBJ1-1; possibly TRBD1 for D (6 bases). Germline V gene data show CDR1 as SGHRS and CDR2 as YFSETQ. Trimming stripped 0 bases from V and 1 base from J, with 7 bases between. The CDR3 contains 14 residues. CDR3 region: CASSLDRANTEAFF. CDR3 DNA: TGCGCCAGCAGCTTGGACAGGGCGAACACTGAAGCTTTCTTT. Full variable domain (remainder filled in from reference TRBV5-1 and TRBJ1-1): KAGVTQTPRYLIKTRGQQVTLSCSPISGHRSVSWYQQTPGQGLQFLFEYFSETQRNKGNFPGRFSGRQFSNSRSEMNVSTLELGDSALYLCASSLDRANTEAFFGQGTRLTVV.

The chain has TRBV10-3 and TRBJ1-5; D is uncertain. The CDR3 runs to 15 residues. Trimming cost V 3 bases and J 0 bases, with 9 bases left between them. Germline lookup yields CDR1 ENHRY and CDR2 SYGVKD. The CDR3 coding sequence is TGTGCCATCAGTGACCAGGAGGGTAGCAATCAGCCCCAGCATTTT. Its protein is CAISDQEGSNQPQHF.

This chain links TRBV11-2 with TRBJ1-6; the D gene is possibly TRBD1 (5 bases). Germline V CDR1 and CDR2: SGHAT, FQNNGV. This CDR3 is 15 amino acids long. Deletions cut 1 base from V and 7 bases from J, with 11 bases between. The CDR3 DNA follows: TGTGCCAGCAGCTTAGGGAGGGGTGGGAATTCACCCCTCCACTTT. Protein product: CASSLGRGGNSPLHF.

The chain employs TRBV28 and TRBJ2-5; TRBD1 is a possible D gene (6 bases). Germline V CDR1 and CDR2: MDHEN, SYDVKM. V lost 5 bases and J 5 bases, leaving 15 bases between the germline ends. This CDR3 has 14 amino acids. CDR3 amino acids: CASSVQGLEETQYF. CDR3 nucleotide sequence: TGTGCCAGCAGTGTACAGGGTCTAGAGGAGACCCAGTACTTC.

There are a few counts of this clone. The chain's CDR3 is CASSSARGSTGELFF. The CDR3 DNA follows: TGTGCCAGCAGCTCTGCCAGGGGGAGCACCGGGGAGCTGTTTTTT. The chain carries TRBV11-3 and TRBJ2-2; 7 positions match TRBD1. V lost 4 bases, J lost 4 bases, and 6 bases stayed unmatched. This CDR3 comprises 15 residues. CDR1 and CDR2 from the germline V gene are SGHNT and YENEEA. The entire variable domain, with the rest obtained from reference TRBV11-3 and TRBJ2-2, is as follows: EAGVVQSPRYKIIEKKQPVAFWCNPISGHNTLYWYLQNLGQGPELLIRYENEEAVDDSQLPKDRFSAERLKGVDSTLKIQPAELGDSAVYLCASSSARGSTGELFFGEGSRLTVL.

This rearrangement joins TRBV29-1 to TRBJ2-2; maybe TRBD1 (5 bases). CDR1 is SQVTM and CDR2 is ANQGSEA in the germline V gene. V shed 4 bases and J shed 2 bases, with 8 bases lying between them. This CDR3 is built from 13 residues. The DNA for the CDR3 is TGCAGCGTTGGGGGCGGCAACACCGGGGAGCTGTTTTTT. The encoded protein is CSVGGGNTGELFF.

The chain employs TRBV16 and TRBJ2-1; 10 positions match TRBD2. The CDR3 is 15 residues long. Germline V gene data show CDR1 as KGHSY and CDR2 as FQNENV. The trim removed 4 bases at V and 8 bases at J, leaving 8 bases unmatched. CDR3 in amino acids: CASSPRDSGRDEQFF. CDR3 DNA sequence: TGTGCCAGCAGCCCGCGGGACAGCGGGAGGGATGAGCAGTTCTTC.

V and J are TRBV7-3 and TRBJ1-1; D is perhaps TRBD1 (6 bases). CDR1 SGHTA and CDR2 FQGTGA come from the germline V gene. The CDR3 totals 14 residues. V was trimmed by 3 bases and J by 3 bases, leaving 11 bases between them. The CDR3 DNA reads as TGTGCCAGCAGCTTCGGGGGGCGGGACACTGAAGCTTTCTTT. Its translation: CASSFGGRDTEAFF.

This chain uses TRBV6-5 with TRBJ1-2, with D tentatively TRBD1 (5 bases). The ends were cut back, 2 bases at V and 3 bases at J, with 13 bases in the middle. Looked up from germline, CDR1 is MNHEY and CDR2 is SVGAGI. CDR3 length: 15 residues. CDR3 in DNA: TGTGCCAGCAGTTACACCAAACAGGCCTACTATGGCTACACCTTC. Protein sequence: CASSYTKQAYYGYTF.